The subject of this entry is one TCR beta chain. The antigen is unknown. The V gene's germline CDR1 is LGHNA and CDR2 YNFKEQ. V gave up 1 base and J gave up 1 base, with 13 bases separating them. This CDR3 is 16 amino acids long. These data are taken from a study of T cell repertoires in cytomegalovirus infection. TCRdb ran MiXCR on the reads and lists one entry per CDR3 protein. This sample has about 400,000 distinct CDR3 sequences, with about 35% found just once. Broader study findings: Cumulative frequency of public TCR beta families picked out carriers of CMV plus the relevant HLA.

The sample consisted of cultured PBMCs, taken from culture after CMV antigen stimulation. This TCR was recovered from a human donor in good health (CMV status not recorded). Some clones in this sample may be carry-over from other donors' samples. This chain joins TRBV4-2 and TRBJ2-5; no definite D call. The CDR3 nucleotides are TGTGCCAGCAGCCAAGGGTCCGAAGTCACCCAAGAGACCCAGTACTTC. Amino acids: CASSQGSEVTQETQYF.